Sequencing of this T cell receptor beta chain was carried out in a study of T cell changes during pregnancy in multiple sclerosis. Profiling relied on immunoSEQ multiplex PCR, and the TCRdb table lists in-frame clones only, not all of them. The table records nearly 110,000 clones, more than 80% of them present only once. The CDR3 has 12 residues. The germline V gene encodes CDR1 SQVTM and CDR2 ANQGSEA. The J segment lost 4 bases and the V segment lost 5 bases, leaving 2 bases of the junction unmatched. The chain uses TRBV29-1 and TRBJ1-3; 7 positions agree with TRBD1. The TCR comes from a female donor with multiple sclerosis, enrolled in a pregnancy study. Here the sequenced sample was peripheral blood, taken before pregnancy. The CDR3: CSVMTGGNTIYF. CDR3 sequence (DNA): TGCAGCGTTATGACAGGGGGAAACACCATATATTTT.